This T cell receptor beta chain was identified in a study of regulatory T cells in long-lasting Graves disease. This clonotype has only a few counts. Its antigen is not identified. The CDR3 is 15 amino acids. With 1 base removed from V and 0 bases from J, the gap between germline ends came to 10 bases. Per the germline V gene, CDR1 is SEHNR and CDR2 is FQNEAQ (reference sequence). Time point indicated: persistent/refractory GD, antithyroid drugs over 5 years with positive TRAb. Researchers made the TCR library from RNA that was extracted from PBMCs. Regarding the study as a whole: Newly diagnosed Graves' patients exceeded persistent ones in TCR diversity.

CDR3 regions were amplified by Arm-PCR using iRepertoire HTBI primers to build TCR beta libraries. TCRdb ran MiXCR on the multiplex PCR reads and lists one entry per CDR3 protein. The sample shows hundreds of thousands of distinct CDR3 sequences, 20% of them seen only once. The TCR comes from a female donor with Graves disease. This rearrangement joins TRBV7-9 to TRBJ2-7; D not certain. The specimen was peripheral blood mononuclear cells (PBMCs), collected when the disease was refractory, from a patient treated with antithyroid drugs. The CDR3 sequence: CASSLEQHSSYEQYF. CDR3 sequence (DNA): TGTGCCAGCAGCTTAGAACAGCACAGCTCCTACGAGCAGTACTTC.